The 15 T cell receptor beta chains below all came from one sample that was sequenced in a study of radiotherapy plus CTLA-4 blockade in lung cancer. Here immunoSEQ multiplex PCR was the method, and the copy in TCRdb shows in-frame clones only, minus some. The sample shows roughly 53,000 clones, under 85% of them seen only once. The material was peripheral blood, obtained from a patient treated with radiotherapy plus ipilimumab. These receptors all stem from a human donor with non-small cell lung cancer who had a partial response to radiotherapy plus ipilimumab.

The rearrangement joins TRBV5-1 to TRBJ2-1, with 8 bases that match TRBD1. This CDR3 region has 18 residues. The germline CDR1 and CDR2 sequences are SGHRS and YFSETQ. V shed 4 bases and J 6 bases; nucleotides not matched to a gene: 18. DNA of the CDR3: TGCGCCAGCAGCCCCAAATCCGGGACAGGCTCGGTAGGCAATGAGCAGTTCTTC. As protein: CASSPKSGTGSVGNEQFF.

V usage is TRBV6-1 and J usage is TRBJ2-3, with 10 bases matching TRBD1. Germline CDR1 MNHNS, CDR2 SASEGT. The CDR3 length is 13 residues. Trimming took 4 bases from V and 11 from J; bases not matched to a gene: 6. The CDR3: CASSVDRGRGQYF. CDR3 sequence (DNA): TGTGCCAGCAGTGTCGACAGGGGGCGAGGGCAGTATTTT.

The rearrangement uses TRBV27 and TRBJ1-2; 7 bases line up with TRBD1. Per the germline V gene, CDR1 is MNHEY and CDR2 is SMNVEV (reference sequence). The CDR3 covers 15 residues. V gave up 2 bases and J gave up 7 bases; unmatched junction bases: 10. CDR3 DNA: TGTGCCAGCAGTTTAGGTGGGACAGCCCTAGGTGGCTACACCTTC. This sequence encodes CASSLGGTALGGYTF.

CDR3 bases: TGTGCCAGCAGCCTGGGACTAGCGGGGGGCGTAGGAGAGACCCAGTACTTC. It codes for CASSLGLAGGVGETQYF. The J gene is TRBJ2-5, the V gene TRBV7-9; 15 nucleotides line up with TRBD2. The CDR3 totals 17 residues. V shed 5 bases, J shed 4 bases, and the junction held 8 bases outside the gene matches. Germline V CDR1 and CDR2: SEHNR, FQNEAQ (reference sequence).

The CDR3 spells CASSFRDSVHNEQFF. The CDR3 coding sequence is TGTGCCAGCAGCTTTAGGGACTCGGTGCACAATGAGCAGTTCTTC. V usage is TRBV7-6 and J usage is TRBJ2-1, with D tentatively TRBD2 (6 bases). From germline, CDR1 is SGHVS and CDR2 FNYEAQ. The CDR3 has 15 amino acids. V lost 3 bases to trimming and J lost 5 bases, with 14 bases between them.

The CDR3 DNA reads as TGTGCCAGCAGTGCCGAGGAATTCTCCGAGCAGTACTTC. Translating gives CASSAEEFSEQYF. V and J are TRBV6-4 and TRBJ2-5; D not certain. The end of the DNA fits TRBJ2-7 better, so the J call may be wrong. Per the germline V gene, CDR1 is MRHNA and CDR2 is SNTAGT. The CDR3 extends over 13 amino acids.

The V call is TRBV5-4, the J call TRBJ2-3; 7 positions agree with TRBD2. The CDR3 length is 16 residues. From germline, CDR1 is SGHNT and CDR2 YYREEE (reference sequence). V trimming: 0 bases; J trimming: 0 bases; junction bases outside the gene matches: 4. CDR3 in amino acids: CASSLGAGRSTDTQYF. CDR3 sequence (DNA): TGTGCCAGCAGCTTGGGAGCGGGGCGTAGCACAGATACGCAGTATTTT.

This rearrangement joins TRBV28 to TRBJ1-2, with D unresolved. The V and J ends lost 8 bases and 8 bases respectively, with 9 bases between them. Germline V CDR1 and CDR2: MDHEN, SYDVKM. The CDR3 totals 10 residues. This chain's CDR3 is CASGGRGYTF. The CDR3 DNA is TGTGCCAGCGGAGGACGGGGCTACACCTTC.

The chain employs TRBV6-4 and TRBJ2-5, with 8 nucleotides matching TRBD2. V gave up 5 bases and J gave up 3 bases; unmatched junction bases: 8. The CDR3 covers 15 residues. Looked up from germline, CDR1 is MRHNA and CDR2 is SNTAGT. As DNA, the CDR3 is TGTGCCAGCAGTATCCGGGGGGGAAGGGAAGAGACCCAGTACTTC. Translation: CASSIRGGREETQYF.

V usage is TRBV6-1 and J usage is TRBJ1-4, with D possibly TRBD1 on 6 matching bases. V shed 3 bases and J shed 8 bases, with 13 bases lying between them. The CDR3 extends over 14 amino acids. Germline V CDR1 and CDR2: MNHNS, SASEGT. The CDR3 region is CASSEGRGREKLFF. CDR3 DNA: TGTGCCAGCAGTGAGGGCAGGGGACGGGAAAAACTGTTTTTT.

J is TRBJ1-5 and V is TRBV6-6; no definite D call. CDR3 size: 13 residues. V dropped 5 bases and J dropped 1 base, with 6 bases sitting between them. Looked up from germline, CDR1 is MNHNY and CDR2 is SVGAGI (reference sequence). The CDR3 loop is CASSGQSNQPQHF. Written as DNA, the CDR3 is TGTGCCAGCAGTGGCCAGAGCAATCAGCCCCAGCATTTT.

This chain uses TRBV5-1 with TRBJ2-1; D possibly corresponds to TRBD1 (7 bases). Deletions cut 5 bases from V and 8 bases from J, with 20 bases between. Germline CDR1 reads SGHRS; CDR2 reads YFSETQ. The CDR3 has 15 amino acids. Here the CDR3 reads CASRPIAGGTDEQFF. The CDR3 DNA reads TGCGCCAGCAGACCCATCGCAGGGGGGACCGATGAGCAGTTCTTC.

The chain uses TRBV2 and TRBJ2-1, with 14 bases lining up with TRBD2. Trimming took 6 bases from V and 8 from J; bases not matched to a gene: 3. Germline V gene data show CDR1 as SNHLY and CDR2 as FYNNEI. CDR3 length: 14 residues. The CDR3 sequence is CASSRLAGGHEQFF. The CDR3 DNA reads as TGTGCCAGCAGCCGACTAGCGGGGGGGCATGAGCAGTTCTTC.

The J gene is TRBJ1-5, the V gene TRBV29-1; D is possibly TRBD1 (6 bases). CDR3 length: 16 residues. Trimming removed 4 bases from V and 2 bases from J, with 18 bases in between. Germline V lookup: CDR1 SQVTM, CDR2 ANQGSEA. Here the CDR3 DNA reads TGCAGCGTTGCTGAGGGGGGGGATTTAGGCAATCAGCCCCAGCATTTT. Its translation is CSVAEGGDLGNQPQHF.

The chain is built from TRBV27 and TRBJ2-5; the D gene is possibly TRBD1 (6 bases). The V and J ends lost 2 bases and 3 bases respectively, with 7 bases between them. Germline V gene sequence: CDR1 MNHEY, CDR2 SMNVEV (reference sequence). This CDR3 region has 13 residues. The CDR3 sequence: CASSLGQKETQYF. The DNA of the CDR3 is TGTGCCAGCAGTTTAGGACAGAAAGAGACCCAGTACTTC.